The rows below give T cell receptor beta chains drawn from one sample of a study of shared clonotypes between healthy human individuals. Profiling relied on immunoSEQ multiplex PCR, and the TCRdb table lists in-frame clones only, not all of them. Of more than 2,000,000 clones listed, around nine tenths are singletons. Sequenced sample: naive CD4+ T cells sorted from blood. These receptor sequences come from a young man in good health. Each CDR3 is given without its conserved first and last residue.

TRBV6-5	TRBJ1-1	ASRRGNTEAF
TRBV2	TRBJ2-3	ASMRTGRADTQY
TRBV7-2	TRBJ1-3	ASSLRRAAGNTIY
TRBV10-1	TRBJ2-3	ASSESKRGSTDTQY
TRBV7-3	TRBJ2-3	ASSLTRDRSTDTQY
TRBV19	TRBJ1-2	ASSMTGDYGYT
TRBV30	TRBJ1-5	AWSSSQRNQPQH
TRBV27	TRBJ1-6	ASSLTGSYNSPLH
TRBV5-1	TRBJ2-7	ASSLGLAGSYEQY
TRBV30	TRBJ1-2	ACTSGQTNYGYT
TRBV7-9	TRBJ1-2	ASSGGNYGYT
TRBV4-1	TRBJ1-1	ASSRDIQTTEAF
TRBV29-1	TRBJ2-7	SVNPTGSTEQY
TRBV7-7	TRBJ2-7	ASSPDRGTYEQY
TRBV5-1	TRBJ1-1	ASSSGENTEAF
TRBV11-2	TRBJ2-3	ASSPSGLAGAPFTDTQY
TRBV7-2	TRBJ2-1	ASSRLAGEYNEQF
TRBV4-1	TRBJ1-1	ASSRVSTDTEAF
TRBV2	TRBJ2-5	ASNRWGLQETQY
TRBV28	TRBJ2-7	ASTQGQDYEQY
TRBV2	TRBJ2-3	ASSESAGMADTQY
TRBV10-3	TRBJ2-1	AISESVTSEYNEQF
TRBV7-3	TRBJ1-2	ASSALRDRGHT
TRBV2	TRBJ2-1	ASSVYRGTYNEQF
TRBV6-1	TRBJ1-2	ASERTGVPYGYT
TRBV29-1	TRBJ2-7	SVDGAWGHEQY
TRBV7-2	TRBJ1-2	ASKQDRGSYGYT
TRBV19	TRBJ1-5	ASSKAGGYQPQH
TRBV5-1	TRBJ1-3	ASSLELTGSGNTIY
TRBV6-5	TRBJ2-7	ASRPRGVGEQY
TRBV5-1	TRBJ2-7	ASSLEGDSTYEQY
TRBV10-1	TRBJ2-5	ANHTEKETQY
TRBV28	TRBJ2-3	ASSGGRSTDTQY
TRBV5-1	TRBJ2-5	ASSLGGYQETQY
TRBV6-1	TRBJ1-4	ASSEGEALTGNEKLF
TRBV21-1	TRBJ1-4	ASSNRTGGRDEKLF
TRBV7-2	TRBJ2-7	ASSSQVAYEQY
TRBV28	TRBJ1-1	ASSLQRNTEAF
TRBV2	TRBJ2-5	ASRSTSGRAGETQY
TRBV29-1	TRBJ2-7	SDRPRRDEQY
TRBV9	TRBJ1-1	ASSVSPGQLGTEAF
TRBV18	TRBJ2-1	ASSPSRVAGDNEQF
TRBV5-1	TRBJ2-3	ASSLSSGSPDTQY
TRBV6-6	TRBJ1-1	ASSPTINTEAF
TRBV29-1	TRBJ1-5	SVVTGSYDNQPQH
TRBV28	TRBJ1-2	ASTARVDGYT
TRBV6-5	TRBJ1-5	ASSSSGAGQNQPQH
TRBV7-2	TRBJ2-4	ASSPPASKNIQY
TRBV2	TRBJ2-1	ASRLSPANEQF
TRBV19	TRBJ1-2	ASSEGEYGYT
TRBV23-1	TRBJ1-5	ASSLHGTERPNSNQPQH
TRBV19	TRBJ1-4	ASKETWGGNEKLF
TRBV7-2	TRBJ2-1	ASSPQTSGRAFGNEQF
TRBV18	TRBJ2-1	ASSLLPLSSYNEQF
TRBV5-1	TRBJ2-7	ASSLPPPGQTYEQY
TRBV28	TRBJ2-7	ASSPIVGAHYEQY
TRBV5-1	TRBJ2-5	ASRNGAYQETQY
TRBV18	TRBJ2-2	ASSPEGKTGELF
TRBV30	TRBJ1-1	AWADRSNTEAF
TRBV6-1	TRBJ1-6	ASSERQGIYNSPLH